The 19 T cell receptor beta chains presented below share a single source sample, sequenced in a study of control samples from healthy donors and cancer patients. TCRdb keeps only in-frame clones here, not all; method: immunoSEQ multiplex PCR. The repertoire holds about 140,000 clones, with 94% as singletons. Sequenced input: blood. These receptors originate from a man in his forties or fifties in good health.

This chain joins TRBV5-4 and TRBJ2-7; 9 bases are a match to TRBD2. Germline V gene sequence: CDR1 SGHNT, CDR2 YYREEE (reference sequence). The junction had 9 bases not matched to a gene; V was cut back by 5 bases and J by 0 bases. CDR3 length: 16 amino acids. CDR3 in amino acids: CASSQTSGLSSYEQYF. The CDR3 nucleotides read TGTGCCAGCAGTCAGACTAGCGGCCTCAGCTCCTACGAGCAGTACTTC.

The CDR3 sequence is CASRHGTGSNQPQHF. CDR3 coding DNA: TGTGCCAGCAGACACGGGACGGGTAGCAATCAGCCCCAGCATTTT. The chain uses TRBV6-5 and TRBJ1-5, with D tentatively TRBD1 (5 bases). The CDR3 totals 15 residues. V dropped 6 bases and J dropped 0 bases, with 12 bases sitting between them. The germline gives CDR1 MNHEY, CDR2 SVGAGI.

This clone was seen a single time. V usage is TRBV5-5 and J usage is TRBJ1-1; D gene uncertain. Germline CDR1 is SGHKS and CDR2 is YYEKEE (reference sequence). The CDR3 is 14 amino acids. Trimming took off 4 bases at V and 3 bases at J, with 13 bases between the two ends. In DNA, the CDR3 is TGTGCCAGCAGCCCTGAGGACCTTTACACTGAAGCTTTCTTT. Protein product: CASSPEDLYTEAFF.

The V gene is TRBV15, the J gene TRBJ2-5; D is undetermined. V shed 3 bases and J shed 3 bases, with 8 bases lying between them. The length of the CDR3 is 13 residues. Looked up from germline, CDR1 is LNHNV and CDR2 is YYDKDF (reference sequence). The CDR3 region has the DNA TGTGCCACCAGCAGCGATAGAAAAGAGACCCAGTACTTC. Translating gives CATSSDRKETQYF.

The gene calls are TRBV5-1 and TRBJ1-6, with TRBD1 matching over 7 bases. With V trimmed by 4 bases and J by 7 bases, 8 bases remained unmatched. The germline V gene has CDR1 SGHRS and CDR2 YFSETQ. The CDR3 length is 15 residues. Here the CDR3 DNA reads TGCGCCAGCAGCCAGAGGCAGGGGGGGAATTCACCCCTCCACTTT. It codes for CASSQRQGGNSPLHF.

This clone was found once. This chain connects TRBV6-5 to TRBJ1-4; possible D gene TRBD1, 6 bases. The CDR3 loop spans 14 amino acids. V lost 6 bases and J lost 5, with 13 bases in between. From germline, CDR1 is MNHEY and CDR2 SVGAGI. The CDR3 spells CASSQQGPNEKLFF. CDR3 bases: TGTGCCAGCAGCCAACAGGGACCGAATGAAAAACTGTTTTTT.

The DNA of the CDR3 is TGTGCCAGCAGTAGCGCCAGGGGGGCCCACACTGAAGCTTTCTTT. Its protein product is CASSSARGAHTEAFF. V and J are TRBV6-5 and TRBJ1-1; 7 bases map to TRBD1. Per the germline V gene, CDR1 is MNHEY and CDR2 is SVGAGI. V was pared by 5 bases and J by 3 bases, with 9 bases of the junction left unmatched. The CDR3 has 15 amino acids.

The genes are TRBV27 and TRBJ1-2, with D uncertain. The CDR3 is made up of 13 amino acids. Looked up from germline, CDR1 is MNHEY and CDR2 is SMNVEV (reference sequence). V gave up 3 bases and J gave up 2 bases, with 7 bases separating them. CDR3: CASSFAANYGYTF. DNA for the CDR3: TGTGCCAGCAGTTTTGCGGCAAACTATGGCTACACCTTC.

The gene calls are TRBV5-6 and TRBJ1-1, with a weak D call TRBD1 (5 bases). The germline V gene encodes CDR1 SGHDT and CDR2 YYEEEE. Trimming removed 4 bases from V and 2 bases from J, with 12 bases in between. The length of the CDR3 is 14 residues. The CDR3 nucleotides read TGTGCCAGCAGCCCTTGGGACGTAAACACTGAAGCTTTCTTT. This translates into CASSPWDVNTEAFF.

V gene TRBV27 combines with J gene TRBJ1-5; D is unclear. The CDR3 totals 13 residues. V was clipped by 6 bases and J by 2 bases, with 8 bases between them. CDR1 and CDR2 (germline): MNHEY, SMNVEV (reference sequence). Here the CDR3 DNA reads TGTGCCAGCAGACCAGACGGCAATCAGCCCCAGCATTTT. This gives the protein CASRPDGNQPQHF.

This chain joins TRBV6-5 and TRBJ1-4; 9 bases fit TRBD1. Looked up from germline, CDR1 is MNHEY and CDR2 is SVGAGI. V trimming: 6 bases; J trimming: 7 bases; junction bases outside the gene matches: 6. The CDR3 sequence is 14 residues long. CDR3 protein: CASSPQGAGEKLFF. CDR3 DNA: TGTGCCAGCAGCCCACAGGGGGCAGGTGAAAAACTGTTTTTT.

This chain uses TRBV2 with TRBJ2-7, with D perhaps assigned TRBD1 or TRBD2 (6 bases each). CDR1 and CDR2 from the germline V gene are SNHLY and FYNNEI. The V and J ends lost 11 bases and 5 bases respectively, with 16 bases between them. CDR3 length equals 12 residues. The DNA of the CDR3 is TGTGCCGGTTCATGGGGGGCGGACGAGCAGTACTTC. This gives the protein CAGSWGADEQYF.

The rearrangement joins TRBV15 to TRBJ2-3, with a tentative D call TRBD2 (5 bases). Looked up from germline, CDR1 is LNHNV and CDR2 is YYDKDF (reference sequence). The CDR3 is 17 amino acids. With 2 bases removed from V and 0 bases from J, the gap between germline ends came to 15 bases. Here the CDR3 reads CATSRTPVGLSTDTQYF. The CDR3 DNA reads as TGTGCCACCAGCAGAACACCGGTAGGACTTAGCACAGATACGCAGTATTTT.

V gene TRBV12-5 combines with J gene TRBJ1-2; maybe TRBD1 (5 bases). CDR3 length: 16 amino acids. Germline CDR1 LGHNT, CDR2 FRNRAP. Trimming removed 5 bases at V and 2 bases at J, with 18 bases between. The CDR3 coding sequence is TGTGCTAGTGGTCTCCTCGCCGGGACGGTAAACTATGGCTACACCTTC. Amino acids: CASGLLAGTVNYGYTF.

V and J are TRBV24-1 and TRBJ1-2; D ambiguous. The CDR3 length is 13 residues. Between the trimmed V and J ends, which lost 9 bases and 2 bases, there was a span of 12 bases. The germline CDR1 and CDR2 sequences are KGHDR and SFDVKD. Here the CDR3 DNA reads TGTGCCACCCAAGGGTACGGGAACTATGGCTACACCTTC. Protein sequence: CATQGYGNYGYTF.

The sample holds one count of this clone. The chain carries TRBV11-1 and TRBJ2-7; D may match TRBD1 or TRBD2 (5 bases each). Germline CDR1 SGHAT, CDR2 FQDESV (reference sequence). V was cut by 1 base and J by 3 bases, with 13 bases left in between. The CDR3 spans 15 residues. The CDR3 DNA is TGTGCCAGCAGCTTAGAGGGACCGACGAACTACGAGCAGTACTTC. Translation: CASSLEGPTNYEQYF. The full variable domain, in which reference TRBV11-1 and TRBJ2-7 provide the parts outside the CDR3, is EAEVAQSPRYKITEKSQAVAFWCDPISGHATLYWYRQILGQGPELLVQFQDESVVDDSQLPKDRFSAERLKGVDSTLKIQPAELGDSAMYLCASSLEGPTNYEQYFGPGTRLTVT.

The chain has TRBV4-1 and TRBJ2-5; no clear D. Trimming removed 1 base at V and 5 bases at J, with 23 bases between. This CDR3 comprises 18 residues. Looked up from germline, CDR1 is MGHRA and CDR2 is YSYEKL. CDR3 sequence (DNA): TGCGCCAGCAGCCAAGTCGCTATCCCCCATGCCGTGGGGGAGACCCAGTACTTC. The encoded protein is CASSQVAIPHAVGETQYF.

The CDR3 DNA reads as TGTGCCAGCAGCTTGGCCGGGACAGGGGTACACGAGCAGTACTTC. It translates to CASSLAGTGVHEQYF. The chain carries TRBV5-5 and TRBJ2-7, with 10 bases that match TRBD1. After removal of 0 bases from V and 5 bases from J, the junction contained 5 bases not matched to a gene. Germline CDR1 reads SGHKS; CDR2 reads YYEKEE (reference sequence). CDR3 size: 15 residues.

This sequence joins TRBV5-5 and TRBJ1-5, with 8 nucleotides matching TRBD1. J lost 6 bases, V lost 5 bases, and 7 bases had no gene match. CDR1 and CDR2 (germline): SGHKS, YYEKEE (reference sequence). This CDR3 region has 14 residues. CDR3 sequence: CASRPDRGSQPQHF. The CDR3 nucleotides read TGTGCCAGCAGGCCAGACAGGGGAAGTCAGCCCCAGCATTTT.